Here is one TCR beta chain with its context. The antigen is unknown. PCR or immunohistochemistry showed mismatch repair deficiency in every enrolled patient. The sample comes from a study of PD-1 blockade in mismatch repair-deficient tumors. Assay: immunoSEQ multiplex PCR; the TCRdb copy retains only in-frame clones and omits some. The table shows fewer than 45,000 clones, with about 88% occurring only once. Overall study results and limits: Rapid post-treatment expansion, then contraction, generally preceding radiologic response, marked tumor-resident clones.

V trimming: 8 bases; J trimming: 3 bases; junction bases outside the gene matches: 4. This CDR3 is 14 amino acids long. The germline CDR1 and CDR2 sequences are SEHNR and FQNEAQ (reference sequence). This chain joins TRBV7-9 and TRBJ2-1, with 10 nucleotides matching TRBD2. Source: peripheral blood, taken 76 weeks after starting pembrolizumab. This TCR came from an adult with mismatch repair-deficient cancer. CDR3 bases: TGTGCCAGCCTAGCGGGAGATGGCTACAATGAGCAGTTCTTC. Translating gives CASLAGDGYNEQFF.